Sequencing of this TCR beta chain was carried out in a study of T cell repertoires in cytomegalovirus infection. The overall study: Public TCR beta signatures indicated both CMV infection and matching HLA type.

For this clonotype: Its cognate antigen is unknown.

Study results and limitations: Cumulative frequency (of public TCR beta family members) identified carriers of CMV plus the relevant HLA.

TCRdb re-analysed the reads in MiXCR, keeping a single row per CDR3 protein. This sample has around 710,000 distinct CDR3 sequences; just under 30% occur once, and the top ten carry 10% to 15%. Trimming removed 5 bases at V and 3 bases at J, with 17 bases between. The CDR3 totals 16 residues. This sequence originates from a human donor in good health (CMV status not recorded). Some clones in this sample may be carry-over from other donors' samples. The sequencing here drew on cultured CD8+ T cells from PBMCs, taken from culture after CMV antigen stimulation. This chain joins TRBV7-1 and TRBJ2-1, with D possibly TRBD1 on 6 matching bases. TRBV7-1 is assigned to the ORF class and has an uncertain function. The CDR3 DNA is TGTGCCAGCAGCCCACCGATTGACAGGATCTACAATGAGCAGTTCTTC. This codes for CASSPPIDRIYNEQFF.